This TCR beta chain was captured in a study of technical replicates of blood from a few donors. Sequencing used immunoSEQ multiplex PCR; TCRdb keeps in-frame clones, though not all of them. Among around 79,000 clones listed, roughly 90% were seen once. Trimming stripped 4 bases from V and 3 bases from J, with 13 bases between. CDR3 length: 15 amino acids. Germline loops: CDR1 SGHRS, CDR2 YFSETQ. Sequenced sample: T cells isolated from PBMCs. This receptor was obtained from a human donor in good health. The chain is built from TRBV5-1 and TRBJ2-2; no clear D. The CDR3 DNA reads TGCGCCAGCAGCCCTCCAATACGAGACACCGGGGAGCTGTTTTTT. Translated, it gives CASSPPIRDTGELFF. The full variable domain, rest sourced from reference TRBV5-1 and TRBJ2-2, is KAGVTQTPRYLIKTRGQQVTLSCSPISGHRSVSWYQQTPGQGLQFLFEYFSETQRNKGNFPGRFSGRQFSNSRSEMNVSTLELGDSALYLCASSPPIRDTGELFFGEGSRLTVL.